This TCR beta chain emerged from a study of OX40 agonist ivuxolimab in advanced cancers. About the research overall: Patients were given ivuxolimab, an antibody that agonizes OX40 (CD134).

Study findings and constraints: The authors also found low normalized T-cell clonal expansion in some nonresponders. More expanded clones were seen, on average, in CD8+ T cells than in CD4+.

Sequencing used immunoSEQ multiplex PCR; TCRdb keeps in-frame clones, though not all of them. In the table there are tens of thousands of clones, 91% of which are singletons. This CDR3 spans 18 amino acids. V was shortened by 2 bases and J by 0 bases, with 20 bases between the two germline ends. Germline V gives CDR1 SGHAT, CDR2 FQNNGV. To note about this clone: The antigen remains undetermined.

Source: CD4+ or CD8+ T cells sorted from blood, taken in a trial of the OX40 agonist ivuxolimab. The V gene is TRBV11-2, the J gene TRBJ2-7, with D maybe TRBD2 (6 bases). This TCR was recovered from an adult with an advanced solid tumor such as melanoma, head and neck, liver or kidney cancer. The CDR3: CASSLLVLGGVSSYEQYF. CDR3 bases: TGTGCCAGCAGCTTACTCGTCTTGGGCGGGGTAAGCTCCTACGAGCAGTACTTC.